This T cell receptor beta chain was obtained from a study of T cell changes during pregnancy in multiple sclerosis (dated by TCRdb to the late 2010s). Turning to the overall study: Changes in the T cell repertoire over the course of pregnancy were examined in this study in women with multiple sclerosis.

As for this clone: Its antigen is unknown. Base qualities were left out, and no much larger clone turns up one base away.

Receptor libraries were prepared by the immunoSEQ multiplex PCR assay. TCRdb took over this immuneACCESS table, retaining in-frame rearrangements with V and J assigned. Such tables are incomplete; in checked studies, under half of the missing clones stem from an unresolved V gene, and the remainder is unexplained. This sample comprises roughly 60,000 clones, approximately 91% of them detected only once. The ten largest clones add up to approximately 0.8% of the sample. From a lookup of the germline V gene, CDR1 and CDR2 are SGDLS and YYNGEE. A distance of 16 bases separates the germline ends of V and J, which lose 3 bases and 3 bases respectively. Its CDR3 holds 16 amino acids, cysteine through phenylalanine. Just the 48-base CDR3 DNA is kept, in frame starting at base 1.

The clonotype originates from a female donor with multiple sclerosis, enrolled in a pregnancy study. Here the sequenced sample was CD4+ T cells from peripheral blood mononuclear cells, taken in the first trimester of pregnancy. This receptor chain uses TRBV9 and TRBJ1-3; no confident D gene assignment can be made. In nucleotide form, the sequence is TGTGCCAGCAGCGGAGACGGATTCCTAGGTGGAAACACCATATATTTT. Its translation is CASSGDGFLGGNTIYF.